This record concerns one T cell receptor beta chain sequence. Clones were sequenced by immunoSEQ multiplex PCR, and TCRdb holds only the in-frame ones, with some missing. The sample lists around 470,000 clones, about 91% occurring once. This CDR3 is 15 amino acids long. This sample was taken from a study of blood T cell repertoires in COVID-19. The overall study: Donors in the United States, Italy and Spain gave samples during acute or convalescent COVID-19. PBMCs, B-cell-depleted T cells, or T cells were the source of the cDNA or gDNA that made up the material.

Patients of the Seattle cohort, enrolled during active infection, were followed longitudinally. The V call is TRBV21-1, the J call TRBJ1-2; the table's D call TRBD1 went unverified against the DNA. TRBV21-1 is termed a pseudogene. The sequence was obtained from a man in his late teens or twenties with COVID-19, enrolled during active disease. Sequences were obtained from peripheral blood. CDR3 amino acids: CASSKCFQVPYGYTF. The CDR3, as DNA: TGTGCCAGCAGCAAATGCTTTCAGGTTCCATATGGCTACACCTTC.